Reported below is one T cell receptor (beta chain). The target antigen is unknown. The CDR3 runs 15 residues. Germline V gene lookup returns CDR1 SGHTA and CDR2 FQGNSA. V was clipped by 1 base and J by 3 bases, with 10 bases between them. The data belong to a study of early T cells in non-severe SARS-CoV-2 infection. For the study at large: Chains stayed unpaired after sequencing of bulk RNA from unsorted whole blood. Findings and limits, study-wide: Missing private and CD4 specificities, VDJdb matching favored anti-spike CD8 responses.

The TCR library protocol was used to attach unique molecular identifiers. These identifiers were attached to individual cDNA molecules. TCRdb reprocessed the 5' RACE reads with MiXCR, giving one entry per CDR3 protein. The repertoire holds over 75,000 distinct CDR3 sequences, with roughly 13% as singletons. The source material was whole blood. The sequence derives from an adult who was a healthcare worker with PCR-confirmed SARS-CoV-2 infection or an uninfected control (not recorded which). The gene calls are TRBV7-2 and TRBJ1-5, with D maybe TRBD1 (5 bases). The CDR3 is CASSLVSGTNQPQHF. The CDR3 region has the DNA TGTGCCAGCAGCTTAGTTTCCGGGACCAATCAGCCCCAGCATTTT.